These 30 T cell receptor beta chains were sequenced from one sample in a study of glioma-infiltrating T cells after dendritic cell vaccination. Time point reported: after dendritic cell vaccination, including at tumor progression/relapse. The protocol was immunoSEQ multiplex PCR, while the TCRdb copy is restricted to in-frame clones and leaves out a portion. The sample contains some 90,000 clones, roughly 77% of which appear only once. The specimen comprised blood, sampled after dendritic cell vaccination. These receptors were collected from a human donor with glioblastoma.

V and J are TRBV5-4 and TRBJ1-5; possible D gene TRBD1, 6 bases. With 0 bases removed from V and 8 bases from J, the gap between germline ends came to 12 bases. Germline CDR1 SGHNT, CDR2 YYREEE (reference sequence). There are 14 residues in the CDR3. CDR3 DNA sequence: TGTGCCAGCAGCTTGGGGACAGCTGGGGAGCCCCAGCATTTT. This sequence encodes CASSLGTAGEPQHF.

The V gene is TRBV11-2, the J gene TRBJ2-7; the match to TRBD1 covers 10 bases. The CDR3 is made up of 14 amino acids. The germline V gene has CDR1 SGHAT and CDR2 FQNNGV. CDR3 nucleotide sequence: TGTGCCAGCAGCTTAGAGGGACAGGGGACCTTTTTGGACGTC. Amino acids: CASSLEGQGTFLDV.

V and J are TRBV6-1 and TRBJ2-1; 9 bases line up with TRBD2. CDR1 MNHNS and CDR2 SASEGT come from the germline V gene. The CDR3 length is 15 residues. The V and J ends lost 7 bases and 4 bases, in that order; junction bases with no gene match: 8. CDR3 in amino acids: CASTRGAGGYNEQFF. The DNA of the CDR3 is TGTGCCAGCACCCGGGGGGCGGGGGGGTACAATGAGCAGTTCTTC.

The V and J genes are TRBV14 and TRBJ2-1; tentative D call: TRBD1 (6 bases). The V gene's germline CDR1 is SGHDN and CDR2 FVKESK. V dropped 4 bases and J dropped 6 bases, with 10 bases sitting between them. The CDR3 is 13 residues long. In DNA form, the CDR3 reads TGTGCCAGCAGCCTCCAACAGGGCAATGAGCAGTTCTTC. This codes for CASSLQQGNEQFF.

This clone was observed a handful of times. The genes are TRBV18 and TRBJ2-7; no clear D gene. The CDR3 runs 14 residues. With 0 bases removed from V and 7 bases from J, the gap between germline ends came to 13 bases. Germline loops: CDR1 KGHSH, CDR2 LQKENI. CDR3 in DNA: TGTGCCAGCTCACCACCGTTGCCAGCGAGAGAGCAGTACTTC. It translates to CASSPPLPAREQYF.

The CDR3 loop reads CASSPSGVNNEQFF. The CDR3 DNA reads TGTGCCAGCAGCCCCTCGGGGGTCAACAATGAGCAGTTCTTC. The rearrangement joins TRBV7-9 to TRBJ2-1; the D gene is possibly TRBD2 (6 bases). The CDR3 runs 14 residues. Germline lookup yields CDR1 SEHNR and CDR2 FQNEAQ (reference sequence). The ends were cut back, 5 bases at V and 5 bases at J, with 13 bases in the middle. The full variable domain, completed using reference TRBV7-9 and TRBJ2-1, is DTGVSQNPRHKITKRGQNVTFRCDPISEHNRLYWYRQTLGQGPEFLTYFQNEAQLEKSRLLSDRFSAERPKGSFSTLEIQRTEQGDSAMYLCASSPSGVNNEQFFGPGTRLTVL.

This clone was seen a handful of times. The V and J genes are TRBV27 and TRBJ1-4; TRBD1 is a possible D gene (5 bases). Deletions cut 6 bases from V and 7 bases from J, with 12 bases between. Looked up from germline, CDR1 is MNHEY and CDR2 is SMNVEV (reference sequence). This CDR3 region has 13 residues. The CDR3 is CASSRATGEKLFF. DNA for the CDR3: TGTGCCAGCAGCAGGGCGACCGGTGAAAAACTGTTTTTT.

This chain joins TRBV18 and TRBJ2-1; 8 bases match TRBD1. CDR3 length: 14 amino acids. Losses at the gene ends were 7 bases for V and 6 bases for J; bases not matched to a gene: 8. Germline CDR1 KGHSH, CDR2 LQKENI. The CDR3 protein is CASLPETGANEQFF. CDR3 DNA sequence: TGTGCCAGCTTGCCTGAGACAGGGGCCAATGAGCAGTTCTTC.

V is TRBV15 and J is TRBJ1-4, with TRBD1 as a possible D gene (6 bases). The V gene lost 0 bases and the J gene lost 14 bases, with 16 bases spanning the gap. Germline values: CDR1 LNHNV, CDR2 YYDKDF (reference sequence). The CDR3 runs 14 residues. CDR3 DNA: TGTGCCACCAGCAGAGACGGGGGGCTGGTTGGGCTGTTTTTT. This translates into CATSRDGGLVGLFF. Full variable domain (outside the CDR3, taken from reference TRBV15 and TRBJ1-4): DAMVIQNPRYQVTQFGKPVTLSCSQTLNHNVMYWYQQKSSQAPKLLFHYYDKDFNNEADTPDNFQSRRPNTSFCFLDIRSPGLGDTAMYLCATSRDGGLVGLFFGSGTQLSVL.

The chain recombines TRBV7-8 with TRBJ1-4, with 9 bases aligning to TRBD1. V was clipped by 0 bases and J by 7 bases; unmatched bases: 9. Germline loops: CDR1 SGHVS, CDR2 FQNEAQ. The CDR3 runs 17 residues. The CDR3 loop reads CASSLAGGTGSVEKLFF. DNA for the CDR3: TGTGCCAGCAGCTTAGCAGGGGGGACAGGGTCGGTTGAAAAACTGTTTTTT. The complete variable domain, with remaining parts taken from reference TRBV7-8 and TRBJ1-4, reads GAGVSQSPRYKVAKRGQDVALRCDPISGHVSLFWYQQALGQGPEFLTYFQNEAQLDKSGLPSDRFFAERPEGSVSTLKIQRTQQEDSAVYLCASSLAGGTGSVEKLFFGSGTQLSVL.

This chain connects TRBV27 to TRBJ2-1; 9 bases agree with TRBD2. V trimming: 8 bases; J trimming: 6 bases; junction bases outside the gene matches: 11. The CDR3 extends over 15 amino acids. Germline assignment: CDR1 MNHEY and CDR2 SMNVEV (reference sequence). This CDR3 reads CASYRNPGLANEQFF. CDR3 nucleotide sequence: TGTGCCAGCTATCGGAACCCGGGACTAGCCAATGAGCAGTTCTTC.

Notes on this clone: The sample has other DNA sequences that encode this CDR3 too. The J gene is TRBJ2-3, the V gene TRBV9; possibly TRBD2 for D (6 bases). This CDR3 has 15 residues. CDR1 and CDR2 from the germline V gene are SGDLS and YYNGEE. Between the trimmed V and J ends, which lost 0 bases and 0 bases, there was a span of 8 bases. CDR3 coding DNA: TGTGCCAGCAGCGTAGGGCTAGCGAGCACAGATACGCAGTATTTT. It is translated as CASSVGLASTDTQYF.

J is TRBJ2-3 and V is TRBV30; no clear D gene. CDR1 and CDR2 (germline): GTSNPN, SVGIG (reference sequence). Between the trimmed V and J ends, which lost 4 bases and 6 bases, there was a span of 17 bases. CDR3 length: 14 amino acids. In DNA form, the CDR3 reads TGTGCCTGGAATCCGGGTCTCCAAGCGGATACGCAGTATTTT. Translation: CAWNPGLQADTQYF. The variable domain in full, with the rest retrieved from reference TRBV30 and TRBJ2-3, is SQTIHQWPATLVQPVGSPLSLECTVEGTSNPNLYWYRQAAGRGLQLLFYSVGIGQISSEVPQNLSASRPQDRQFILSSKKLLLSDSGFYLCAWNPGLQADTQYFGPGTRLTVL.

This chain uses TRBV7-2 with TRBJ2-5; D is possibly TRBD1 (6 bases). CDR1 and CDR2 from the germline V gene are SGHTA and FQGNSA. The CDR3 consists of 14 residues. V lost 5 bases, J lost 5 bases, and 15 bases lay in between. The CDR3 nucleotides read TGTGCCAGCAGCCAGGGGCTACGAGCGGAGACCCAGTACTTC. This encodes CASSQGLRAETQYF.

The rearrangement uses TRBV19 and TRBJ2-7; 12 bases match TRBD1. The trim removed 5 bases at V and 2 bases at J, leaving 7 bases unmatched. CDR3 length: 16 residues. CDR1 is LNHDA and CDR2 is SQIVND in the germline V gene (reference sequence). The CDR3 sequence: CASSAAGTGGTYEQYV. CDR3 in DNA: TGTGCCAGTAGTGCGGCCGGGACAGGGGGCACCTACGAGCAGTACGTC.

The chain employs TRBV5-1 and TRBJ1-2, with D unresolved. In germline, CDR1 is SGHRS, CDR2 YFSETQ. V was clipped by 7 bases and J by 1 base, with 14 bases between them. The CDR3 extends over 14 amino acids. DNA of the CDR3: TGCGCCAGCTCCCCAGTCGAGGGTAACTATGGCTACACCTTC. Translating gives CASSPVEGNYGYTF.

The V and J genes are TRBV7-6 and TRBJ2-3; D is perhaps TRBD1 (6 bases). The CDR3 extends over 15 amino acids. The germline V gene encodes CDR1 SGHVS and CDR2 FNYEAQ. Trimming cost V 3 bases and J 0 bases, with 10 bases left between them. DNA of the CDR3: TGTGCCAGCAGCTTCGGACAGACTAGCACAGATACGCAGTATTTT. This encodes CASSFGQTSTDTQYF.

The chain joins TRBV11-3 to TRBJ2-2, with 8 positions matching TRBD2. Trimming removed 4 bases from V and 0 bases from J; junction bases left unmatched: 7. Germline CDR1 and CDR2: SGHNT and YENEEA. The CDR3 sequence is 17 residues long. The CDR3 sequence: CASSSQTGGTNTGELFF. In DNA form, the CDR3 reads TGTGCCAGCAGCTCCCAAACGGGGGGGACGAACACCGGGGAGCTGTTTTTT.

This clone showed up just a few times. This chain joins TRBV5-1 and TRBJ1-1; 9 nucleotides line up with TRBD1. The V gene end was trimmed by 0 bases and the J gene end by 4 bases; junction bases not matched to a gene: 16. The germline CDR1 and CDR2 sequences are SGHRS and YFSETQ. There are 19 residues in the CDR3. CDR3 in DNA: TGCGCCAGCAGCTTGGCGGGACAGGGAACTTTTATGGGGGCCACTGAAGCTTTCTTT. Translating gives CASSLAGQGTFMGATEAFF.

V is TRBV7-6 and J is TRBJ2-2; 7 positions agree with TRBD2. The CDR3 is 15 residues long. In germline, CDR1 is SGHVS, CDR2 FNYEAQ. V lost 5 bases, J lost 6 bases, and 9 bases stayed unmatched. The DNA for the CDR3 is TGTGCCAGCAGCACAACCACGGGGGGTTCCGGGGAGCTGTTTTTT. Translated, it gives CASSTTTGGSGELFF.

The V gene is TRBV30, the J gene TRBJ1-5; the match to TRBD1 covers 8 bases. The germline V gene has CDR1 GTSNPN and CDR2 SVGIG (reference sequence). J gave up 4 bases and V 0 bases, and 5 bases lay outside the gene matches. This CDR3 has 15 residues. CDR3 nucleotide sequence: TGTGCCTGGAGTGTCCTGACAGGGGTAAATCAGCCCCAGCATTTT. This encodes CAWSVLTGVNQPQHF.

The V and J genes are TRBV14 and TRBJ2-7; TRBD2 might be the D (6 bases). V was pared by 2 bases and J by 3 bases, with 11 bases between. Germline values: CDR1 SGHDN, CDR2 FVKESK. The CDR3 consists of 14 residues. CDR3 in amino acids: CASSQSGRGYEQYV. The CDR3 DNA reads as TGTGCCAGCAGCCAATCAGGGCGGGGCTACGAGCAGTACGTC.

The J gene is TRBJ1-1, the V gene TRBV5-1; 9 nucleotides align to TRBD1. Germline V gene sequence: CDR1 SGHRS, CDR2 YFSETQ. This CDR3 contains 14 residues. V lost 3 bases, J lost 1 base, and 1 base stayed unmatched. Written as DNA, the CDR3 is TGCGCCAGCAGCTCGGACAGGGGGAACACTGAAGCTTTCTTT. Protein: CASSSDRGNTEAFF.

The chain employs TRBV19 and TRBJ2-2; D is ambiguous. Deletions cut 7 bases from V and 3 bases from J, with 15 bases between. The CDR3 contains 15 residues. Germline values: CDR1 LNHDA, CDR2 SQIVND (reference sequence). DNA of the CDR3: TGTGCCAGTACCCCCCCGCAGGCCGACACCGGGGAGCTGTTTTTT. Its protein product is CASTPPQADTGELFF.

V gene TRBV5-1 combines with J gene TRBJ1-2; 7 nucleotides line up with TRBD1. The length of the CDR3 is 15 residues. Germline values: CDR1 SGHRS, CDR2 YFSETQ. V shed 0 bases, J shed 4 bases, and the junction held 6 bases outside the gene matches. The CDR3 spells CASSLGQGQTYGYTF. DNA of the CDR3: TGCGCCAGCAGCTTGGGACAGGGACAAACCTATGGCTACACCTTC. Full variable domain (outside the CDR3, taken from reference TRBV5-1 and TRBJ1-2): KAGVTQTPRYLIKTRGQQVTLSCSPISGHRSVSWYQQTPGQGLQFLFEYFSETQRNKGNFPGRFSGRQFSNSRSEMNVSTLELGDSALYLCASSLGQGQTYGYTFGSGTRLTVV.

The J gene is TRBJ2-7, the V gene TRBV5-8; 10 bases are a match to TRBD1. The length of the CDR3 is 14 residues. The germline CDR1 and CDR2 sequences are SGHTS and YDEGEE. V trimming: 4 bases; J trimming: 2 bases; junction bases outside the gene matches: 3. The CDR3 DNA is TGTGCCAGCAGCCGACAGGGGGCCACCTACGAGCAGTACGTC. Translation gives CASSRQGATYEQYV.

The gene calls are TRBV5-4 and TRBJ2-7, with a tentative D call TRBD2 (5 bases). CDR1 is SGHNT and CDR2 is YYREEE in the germline V gene (reference sequence). Trimming removed 4 bases from V and 0 bases from J, with 17 bases in between. CDR3 length equals 16 residues. The CDR3 loop reads CASSQPGVGSSYEQYF. CDR3 nucleotides: TGTGCCAGCAGCCAGCCGGGTGTAGGGAGCTCCTACGAGCAGTACTTC.

This chain's CDR3 is CASSEGPMWYEQYV. The DNA of the CDR3 is TGTGCCAGCAGTGAGGGTCCGATGTGGTACGAGCAGTACGTC. V usage is TRBV6-6 and J usage is TRBJ2-7; TRBD2 might be the D (5 bases). Germline V CDR1 and CDR2: MNHNY, SVGAGI (reference sequence). V lost 5 bases to trimming and J lost 4 bases, with 15 bases between them. There are 14 residues in the CDR3.

The V and J genes are TRBV10-3 and TRBJ2-5; 15 nucleotides line up with TRBD2. The V segment lost 7 bases and the J segment 2 bases; nucleotides outside the gene matches: 14. The length of the CDR3 is 19 residues. From germline, CDR1 is ENHRY and CDR2 SYGVKD. The CDR3 DNA is TGTGCCATCAAATCGGGGCTGGGACTAGCGGGAGGCAATCAAGAGACCCAGTACTTC. Translation: CAIKSGLGLAGGNQETQYF.

The rearrangement uses TRBV19 and TRBJ2-2, with 7 bases identical to TRBD1. The CDR3 covers 14 residues. Germline-derived CDR1 and CDR2 are LNHDA and SQIVND (reference sequence). V shed 5 bases, J shed 7 bases, and the junction held 7 bases outside the gene matches. CDR3 nucleotides: TGTGCCAGTAGTGCAGGGACAGCAAACGGGGAGCTGTTTTTT. Protein product: CASSAGTANGELFF.